The clone carrying this TCR beta chain was observed a handful of times. The antigen is unknown. This CDR3 is 12 amino acids long. Trimming cost V 3 bases and J 4 bases, with 4 bases left between them. From germline, CDR1 is SNHLY and CDR2 FYNNEI. The sample is drawn from a study of siplizumab effects on memory and regulatory T cells. Study results and caveats: The alloresponse seemed to draw substantially on naive T cells, which appeared more diverse than memory cells.

The repertoire was sequenced with immunoSEQ multiplex PCR; TCRdb's copy has only in-frame clones and lacks some. The sample has under 85,000 clones, approximately 88% seen once. This chain uses TRBV2 with TRBJ1-5, with D unresolved. Sequencing was performed on Tregs sorted from blood. The receptor comes from a human donor in good health. The CDR3: CASSEGNQPQHF. DNA of the CDR3: TGTGCCAGCAGTGAGGGTAATCAGCCCCAGCATTTT.